This T cell receptor beta chain was recovered during a study of circulating CD8 cells and anti-PD-1 response in melanoma. Study at large: Treatment was intravenous nivolumab at 3 mg/kg every 2 weeks. Anti-PD-1 was first-line therapy for seven of 13 patients.

Four subsets defined by PD-1 and/or TIGIT were sorted from live CD3+CD8+TCRalphabeta+ cells. Trimming left V 3 bases short and J 3 bases short, with 8 bases between. This CDR3 has 13 amino acids. By sample fraction, this clonotype is medium-sized. Its antigen is not known. Using around 16 ng of total RNA, TCR libraries were made with the QIAseq Immune Repertoire TCR panel. TCRdb itself ran the reads through MiXCR, one entry per CDR3 protein. The sample lists 310 or so distinct CDR3 sequences; approximately 15% were seen once. General observations from the study: No tumor material was available, so peptide assays assessed reactivity. Clonotype sharing was highest between DPOS and TIGIT subsets.

Sequences were derived from CD8+ T cells from PBMCs, sampled at baseline or after one month of anti-PD-1 therapy (not recorded which). The receptor was derived from a human donor with melanoma. The chain is built from TRBV12-3 or TRBV12-4 and TRBJ1-2, with D maybe TRBD1 (5 bases). The CDR3 loop reads CASSLSGDYGYTF. The CDR3 nucleotides read TGTGCCAGCAGTTTGTCGGGGGACTATGGCTACACCTTC.